The 21 T cell receptor beta chains below all came from one sample that was sequenced in a study of blood T cell repertoires in COVID-19. Produced via immunoSEQ multiplex PCR; TCRdb's table is partial and in-frame only. Among tens of thousands of clones listed, around 90% were seen once. Sample: peripheral blood. All receptors derive from a man aged 45 to 65 with COVID-19, enrolled during active disease.

The rearrangement uses TRBV4-1 and TRBJ2-1, with TRBD2 matching over 15 bases. Germline V CDR1 and CDR2: MGHRA, YSYEKL. The CDR3 loop spans 18 amino acids. With V trimmed by 1 base and J by 8 bases, 9 bases remained unmatched. CDR3 in amino acids: CASSQVKGTSGRLYEQFF. Here the CDR3 DNA reads TGCGCCAGCAGCCAAGTGAAAGGGACTAGCGGGAGGTTGTATGAGCAGTTCTTC.

This chain connects TRBV7-2 to TRBJ1-2, with 7 bases matching TRBD1. The junction had 5 bases not matched to a gene; V was cut back by 3 bases and J by 1 base. Germline CDR1 is SGHTA and CDR2 is FQGNSA. This CDR3 comprises 15 residues. CDR3 sequence: CASSFGQDYNYGYTF. The CDR3, as DNA: TGTGCCAGCAGCTTTGGACAGGATTATAACTATGGCTACACCTTC.

This clone was detected only a few times. The rearrangement uses TRBV7-2 and TRBJ2-4; D may be TRBD1 (5 bases). This CDR3 is 18 amino acids long. In germline, CDR1 is SGHTA, CDR2 FQGNSA. V was pared by 5 bases and J by 0 bases, with 20 bases between. The CDR3 coding sequence is TGTGCCAGCAGCGCAGACAGAACCTCACCACTAGCCAAAAACATTCAGTACTTC. Its translation: CASSADRTSPLAKNIQYF.

The gene calls are TRBV5-5 and TRBJ1-3, with unresolved D. CDR1 and CDR2 (germline): SGHKS, YYEKEE (reference sequence). Trimming shortened V by 0 bases and J by 0 bases, and 10 bases separated the two germline ends. CDR3 length equals 16 residues. The CDR3 reads CASSLVGRPSGNTIYF. The CDR3 nucleotides read TGTGCCAGCAGCTTGGTAGGCAGGCCCTCTGGAAACACCATATATTTT.

The chain links TRBV27 to TRBJ1-2, with 12 positions matching TRBD1. J lost 8 bases, V lost 3 bases, and 4 bases had no gene match. Germline-derived CDR1 and CDR2 are MNHEY and SMNVEV (reference sequence). The CDR3 covers 14 residues. The CDR3 loop is CASSLGQGAQGYTF. The CDR3 DNA is TGTGCCAGCAGTTTGGGACAGGGGGCGCAAGGCTACACCTTC.

This clone was seen once. The rearrangement uses TRBV5-4 and TRBJ2-5; possibly TRBD1 for D (6 bases). The CDR3 contains 14 residues. V was trimmed by 7 bases and J by 0 bases, leaving 13 bases between them. The germline CDR1 and CDR2 sequences are SGHNT and YYREEE (reference sequence). Here the CDR3 DNA reads TGTGCCAGCTCCCGGGACAAGTACCAAGAGACCCAGTACTTC. Translated, it gives CASSRDKYQETQYF.

This chain joins TRBV18 and TRBJ2-7; 8 bases fit TRBD2. The junction had 7 bases not matched to a gene; V was cut back by 6 bases and J by 3 bases. Germline V gene lookup returns CDR1 KGHSH and CDR2 LQKENI. There are 14 residues in the CDR3. CDR3 sequence (DNA): TGTGCCAGCTCGCGCGGGACTAGTAACTACGAGCAGTACTTC. Translating gives CASSRGTSNYEQYF.

The chain is built from TRBV7-2 and TRBJ2-1, with TRBD2 matching over 10 bases. This CDR3 is built from 15 residues. Germline loops: CDR1 SGHTA, CDR2 FQGNSA. J lost 9 bases, V lost 1 base, and 6 bases had no gene match. As DNA, the CDR3 is TGTGCCAGCAGCTTAGACGGAGCGGGAGGGCCTGAGCAGTTCTTC. Amino acids: CASSLDGAGGPEQFF.

In its sample, this clone was seen a few times. The chain employs TRBV5-1 and TRBJ2-5; no clear D. The CDR3 loop spans 12 amino acids. Germline CDR1 is SGHRS and CDR2 is YFSETQ. Trimming took off 2 bases at V and 2 bases at J, with 4 bases between the two ends. The CDR3 DNA reads TGCGCCAGCAGCTTTAATCAAGAGACCCAGTACTTC. It translates to CASSFNQETQYF.

This rearrangement joins TRBV11-2 to TRBJ2-7; D call uncertain. The CDR3 runs 16 residues. The germline CDR1 and CDR2 sequences are SGHAT and FQNNGV. Trimming cost V 2 bases and J 4 bases, with 18 bases left between them. CDR3 loop: CASSLFSVLRLYEQYF. CDR3 coding DNA: TGTGCCAGCAGCTTATTTAGTGTGCTCCGTCTGTACGAGCAGTACTTC.

The genes are TRBV13 and TRBJ2-7; TRBD1 is a possible D gene (6 bases). From germline, CDR1 is PRHDT and CDR2 FYEKMQ (reference sequence). The ends were cut back, 1 base at V and 6 bases at J, with 13 bases in the middle. This CDR3 is built from 14 residues. The CDR3 DNA reads as TGTGCCAGCAGCTTAGTTTTCAGGGGTCCCGAGCAGTACTTC. Its protein product is CASSLVFRGPEQYF.

The gene calls are TRBV29-1 and TRBJ2-1; 8 bases line up with TRBD2. The CDR3 spans 12 residues. With 8 bases clipped from V and 10 bases from J, the junction kept 10 bases outside the gene matches. The germline V gene encodes CDR1 SQVTM and CDR2 ANQGSEA. CDR3 protein: CSRSGRAGEQFF. CDR3 bases: TGCAGCCGGTCCGGGAGGGCCGGGGAGCAGTTCTTC.

This chain connects TRBV9 to TRBJ2-5; possible D gene TRBD1, 5 bases. CDR3 size: 16 residues. The germline CDR1 and CDR2 sequences are SGDLS and YYNGEE. Trimming cost V 4 bases and J 0 bases, with 16 bases left between them. CDR3: CASSLDSHRYQETQYF. The CDR3 bases are TGTGCCAGCAGCCTTGACAGCCACCGGTACCAAGAGACCCAGTACTTC.

The chain recombines TRBV27 with TRBJ1-4; D is perhaps TRBD1 (5 bases). The CDR3 length is 16 residues. Germline V CDR1 and CDR2: MNHEY, SMNVEV (reference sequence). V was shortened by 5 bases and J by 5 bases, with 18 bases between the two germline ends. The CDR3 spells CASSSGSGTVNEKLFF. The CDR3 DNA is TGTGCCAGCAGTAGTGGCTCCGGGACTGTGAATGAAAAACTGTTTTTT.

The chain employs TRBV5-4 and TRBJ2-7; D is unclear. CDR3 length: 14 amino acids. V was clipped by 1 base and J by 4 bases, with 12 bases between them. Germline CDR1 and CDR2: SGHNT and YYREEE (reference sequence). CDR3 protein: CASSLKARIYEQYF. The CDR3 region has the DNA TGTGCCAGCAGCTTGAAGGCCAGGATTTACGAGCAGTACTTC. Complete variable domain (other parts from reference TRBV5-4 and TRBJ2-7): ETGVTQSPTHLIKTRGQQVTLRCSSQSGHNTVSWYQQALGQGPQFIFQYYREEENGRGNFPPRFSGLQFPNYSSELNVNALELDDSALYLCASSLKARIYEQYFGPGTRLTVT.

J is TRBJ1-4 and V is TRBV5-5; 11 bases align to TRBD1. The CDR3 spans 16 residues. Looked up from germline, CDR1 is SGHKS and CDR2 is YYEKEE (reference sequence). Trimming removed 4 bases from V and 8 bases from J; junction bases left unmatched: 10. CDR3: CASSVIPGQGGEKLFF. The CDR3 DNA is TGTGCCAGCAGCGTTATCCCGGGACAGGGGGGAGAAAAACTGTTTTTT. Based on the CDR3 plus reference TRBV5-5 and TRBJ1-4, the full variable domain is DAGVTQSPTHLIKTRGQQVTLRCSPISGHKSVSWYQQVLGQGPQFIFQYYEKEERGRGNFPDRFSARQFPNYSSELNVNALLLGDSALYLCASSVIPGQGGEKLFFGSGTQLSVL.

CDR3 DNA: TGTGCCAGCAGCTTAGTAAGCAAGCGAGATACGCAGTATTTT. Its protein is CASSLVSKRDTQYF. V usage is TRBV7-2 and J usage is TRBJ2-3, with D uncertain. CDR3 size: 14 residues. Germline V gene sequence: CDR1 SGHTA, CDR2 FQGNSA. Trimming pared 1 base from V and 5 bases from J, leaving 10 bases between.

The gene calls are TRBV10-1 and TRBJ2-3; 14 bases align to TRBD2. V dropped 1 base and J dropped 3; count of bases not matched to a gene: 3. CDR1 WNHNN and CDR2 SYGVQD come from the germline V gene (reference sequence). There are 17 residues in the CDR3. The CDR3 DNA reads TGCGCCAGCAGTGAGTGGGGGACTAGCGGGAGAACAGATACGCAGTATTTT. It specifies CASSEWGTSGRTDTQYF.

The J gene is TRBJ2-1, the V gene TRBV3-1 (or the pseudogene TRBV3-2); D may be TRBD1 (5 bases). V shed 5 bases and J shed 8 bases, with 13 bases lying between them. Germline CDR1 and CDR2: LGHDT and YNNKEL (reference sequence). The CDR3 totals 13 residues. CDR3 in DNA: TGTGCCAGCAGCTTGGGCAGGGTGGATGAGCAGTTCTTC. Translation gives CASSLGRVDEQFF.

The sample holds one count of this clone. The CDR3 region is CASSPGGRGWETQYF. The CDR3 DNA reads TGTGCCAGCAGCCCCGGCGGGAGAGGCTGGGAGACCCAGTACTTC. The chain employs TRBV7-9 and TRBJ2-5; 7 bases line up with TRBD2. With V trimmed by 5 bases and J by 5 bases, 11 bases remained unmatched. This CDR3 spans 15 amino acids. Germline lookup yields CDR1 SEHNR and CDR2 FQNEAQ (reference sequence).

The chain employs TRBV5-4 and TRBJ2-5; 9 bases agree with TRBD1. CDR3 size: 15 residues. Germline V CDR1 and CDR2: SGHNT, YYREEE (reference sequence). Unmatched junction bases numbered 7, after V lost 4 bases and J lost 3 bases. The CDR3 DNA sequence: TGTGCCAGCAGCCAGAGGGACAGGGAAGAAGAGACCCAGTACTTC. Translated: CASSQRDREEETQYF.